This T cell receptor beta chain was obtained from a study of cytomegalovirus exposure and HLA in healthy donors. As regards this clone: Its antigen is currently unknown.

Primers for the PCR totalled 60 Vbeta and 13 Jbeta. Sequencing was performed with immunoSEQ multiplex PCR; in TCRdb, only in-frame clones are kept and a portion is missing. The data show approximately 77,000 clones, roughly 80% seen once. General study findings and limits: V- and J-gene trimming of TCR beta was linked (in a later analysis) to a missense DCLRE1C variant. Earlier findings revealed that most TCR beta V segments proved productive either about 90% or about 30% of the time.

All donors participated as healthy donors of bone marrow. CDR1 is SQVTM, CDR2 ANQGSEA, per germline. The CDR3 contains 15 residues. Losses at the gene ends were 3 bases for V and 2 bases for J; bases not matched to a gene: 5. The clonotype comes from a middle-aged man in good health and CMV-seronegative. V and J are TRBV29-1 and TRBJ2-5, with TRBD2 matching over 11 bases. The sequencing input was PBMCs. This CDR3 is CSVDVAGGSQETQYF. In nucleotides, the CDR3 is TGCAGCGTTGACGTAGCGGGAGGGAGTCAAGAGACCCAGTACTTC.